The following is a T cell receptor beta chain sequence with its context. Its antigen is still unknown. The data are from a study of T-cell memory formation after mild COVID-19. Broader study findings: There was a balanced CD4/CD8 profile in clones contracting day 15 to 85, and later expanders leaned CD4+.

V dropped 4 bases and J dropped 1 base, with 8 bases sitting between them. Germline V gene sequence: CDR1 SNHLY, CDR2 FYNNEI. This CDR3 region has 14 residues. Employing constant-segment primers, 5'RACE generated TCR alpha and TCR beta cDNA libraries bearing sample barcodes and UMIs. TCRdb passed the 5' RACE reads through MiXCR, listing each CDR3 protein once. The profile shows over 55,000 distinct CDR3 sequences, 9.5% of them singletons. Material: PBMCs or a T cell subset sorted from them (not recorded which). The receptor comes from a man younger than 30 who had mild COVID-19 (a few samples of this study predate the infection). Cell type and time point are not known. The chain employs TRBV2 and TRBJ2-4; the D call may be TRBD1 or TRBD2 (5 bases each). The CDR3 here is CASSAWGAKNIQYF. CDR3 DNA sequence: TGTGCCAGCAGTGCCTGGGGGGCCAAAAACATTCAGTACTTC.